The T cell receptor (beta chain) under discussion was sequenced for a study of TIL therapy for anti-PD-1-resistant metastatic lung cancer. Study-wide findings and caveats: After infusion, TIL clonotypes partly replaced peripheral T cells and declined over months. The cohort had more treatment-naive, never-smoker and oncogene-addicted patients than typical.

The CDR3 extends over 16 amino acids. J lost 5 bases, V lost 3 bases, and 5 bases had no gene match. Germline V gene data show CDR1 as SGHVS and CDR2 as FQNEAQ. This clone was counted once. The antigen remains unidentified. The libraries were made with immunoSEQ v3. Profiled with immunoSEQ multiplex PCR; TCRdb holds only in-frame clones, not every one. The sample includes approximately 50,000 clones, about 81% of them seen just once. Specified time point: pre-treatment sample, taken before nivolumab and TIL therapy. Patients were adults with stage 4 NSCLC. The sequence was obtained from a person aged 25 to 80 with non-small cell lung cancer. The genes are TRBV7-8 and TRBJ1-5, with 12 bases lining up with TRBD1. Sequenced here: blood, sampled at baseline. As DNA, the CDR3 is TGTGCCAGCAGCTTGGGGACAGGGGGCTCCTATCAGCCCCAGCATTTT. This sequence encodes CASSLGTGGSYQPQHF.